Presented here are 18 T cell receptor beta chains from one specimen sequenced in a study of blood T cells in healthy people across ages. Primers used in a second PCR of roughly 6 to 11 cycles were a sample-barcoded 5' primer and a J-beta primer mix. TCRdb redid the calling of the 5' RACE reads with MiXCR, one entry per CDR3 protein. This sample has some 1.4 million distinct CDR3 sequences, with about 40% found just once. Sequencing input: blood. Receptors were obtained from a young woman in good health.

The chain carries TRBV12-3 or TRBV12-4 and TRBJ2-7; tentatively, D is TRBD1 (6 bases). This CDR3 comprises 16 residues. V was clipped by 10 bases and J by 2 bases, with 24 bases between them. The CDR3 region has the DNA TGTGCCACCAATCACGAGGTGCCAGGGGCGGCCTACGAGCAGTACTTC. The encoded protein is CATNHEVPGAAYEQYF.

The genes are TRBV7-2 and TRBJ2-5; D may be TRBD1 or TRBD2 (6 bases each). Germline CDR1 SGHTA, CDR2 FQGNSA. Trimming stripped 1 base from V and 5 bases from J, with 14 bases between. The CDR3 extends over 15 amino acids. CDR3 residues: CASSLGARRGETQYF. DNA for the CDR3: TGTGCCAGCAGCTTAGGAGCTAGGAGGGGGGAGACCCAGTACTTC.

This chain links TRBV20-1 with TRBJ2-7; 11 nucleotides line up with TRBD2. This CDR3 contains 16 residues. The V gene's germline CDR1 is DFQATT and CDR2 SNEGSKA (reference sequence). V dropped 3 bases and J dropped 2; count of bases not matched to a gene: 9. DNA of the CDR3: TGCAGTGCTAGTAGTAGCGGGGGGGATTGGACCTACGAGCAGTACTTC. Its translation: CSASSSGGDWTYEQYF.

This clonotype has only a few counts. The V and J genes are TRBV3-1 and TRBJ2-5, with D perhaps TRBD2 (7 bases). Trimming stripped 8 bases from V and 5 bases from J, with 18 bases between. CDR1 and CDR2 from the germline V gene are LGHDT and YNNKEL (reference sequence). CDR3 length: 14 residues. The CDR3 nucleotides read TGTGCCAGCGCGGGGGCCGGGAATCTGGAGACCCAGTACTTC. Protein product: CASAGAGNLETQYF.

V and J are TRBV28 and TRBJ2-7; TRBD1 matches at 7 bases. The length of the CDR3 is 14 residues. Germline-derived CDR1 and CDR2 are MDHEN and SYDVKM. The V gene end was trimmed by 6 bases and the J gene end by 1 base; junction bases not matched to a gene: 6. DNA for the CDR3: TGTGCCAGCAGCGACTCGACAGGGTCCTACGAGCAGTACTTC. It codes for CASSDSTGSYEQYF. The variable domain in full, completed from reference TRBV28 and TRBJ2-7, reads DVKVTQSSRYLVKRTGEKVFLECVQDMDHENMFWYRQDPGLGLRLIYFSYDVKMKEKGDIPEGYSVSREKKERFSLILESASTNQTSMYLCASSDSTGSYEQYFGPGTRLTVT.

This clonotype was found a few times. A read error may be the cause here, since a much bigger clone is one base away. The V and J genes are TRBV20-1 and TRBJ2-4; unclear D gene. The better agreement between TRBJ2-7 and the DNA end casts doubt on the J call. The germline V gene encodes CDR1 DFQATT and CDR2 SNEGSKA (reference sequence). The CDR3 length is 12 residues. CDR3 nucleotide sequence: TGCAGTGCTAGAGATGGGGACTACGAGCAGTACTTC. Translating it yields CSARDGDYEQYF.

The V gene is TRBV4-2, the J gene TRBJ2-1; 8 bases align to TRBD2. The DNA end is a closer match to TRBJ2-7, so the J assignment may be wrong. The germline CDR1 and CDR2 sequences are LGHNA and YNFKEQ. This CDR3 is built from 17 residues. CDR3 nucleotide sequence: TGTGCCAGCAGCCAAGATGGAGCGGGAGCCTCCTACAATGAGCAGTACTTC. Translated, it gives CASSQDGAGASYNEQYF.

A remark on this clonotype: Being one base from a much bigger clone, this may be a read error. The rearrangement uses TRBV4-2 and TRBJ2-3; 7 bases are a match to TRBD2. Germline CDR1 LGHNA, CDR2 YNFKEQ. The CDR3 has 16 amino acids. J was trimmed by 3 bases and V by 6 bases; bases with no gene match: 12. The CDR3 coding sequence is TGTGCCAGCAGGGTTGGAGTAGAGCGGGAAACAGATACGCAGTATTTT. It encodes CASRVGVERETDTQYF.

The rearrangement links TRBV4-2 to TRBJ2-3, with D possibly TRBD2 on 5 matching bases. V lost 3 bases and J 0 bases, leaving 19 bases between the germline ends. The CDR3 contains 18 residues. CDR1 is LGHNA, CDR2 YNFKEQ, per germline. The CDR3 spells CASSHSPQRKASTDTQYF. For the CDR3, the DNA is TGTGCCAGCAGCCACTCCCCCCAGCGGAAAGCTAGCACAGATACGCAGTATTTT.

J is TRBJ1-1 and V is TRBV12-3 or TRBV12-4; tentatively, D is TRBD1 (6 bases). CDR3 length equals 14 residues. Trimming pared 7 bases from V and 10 bases from J, leaving 22 bases between. CDR3 sequence reads: CASINTGGAPGAFF. Here the CDR3 DNA reads TGTGCCAGCATCAATACGGGGGGCGCCCCGGGAGCTTTCTTT.

The V call is TRBV6-5, the J call TRBJ1-2; the D is unclear. The CDR3 is 16 residues long. The germline V gene encodes CDR1 MNHEY and CDR2 SVGAGI. Trimming took 0 bases from V and 4 from J, leaving 15 bases between them. The CDR3 sequence is CASSYSNAPGRYGYTF. CDR3 sequence (DNA): TGTGCCAGCAGTTACTCGAACGCCCCGGGCCGCTATGGCTACACCTTC.

This chain links TRBV2 with TRBJ1-2; D gene uncertain. Trimming removed 8 bases from V and 7 bases from J, with 17 bases in between. Germline V gene lookup returns CDR1 SNHLY and CDR2 FYNNEI. The CDR3 loop spans 13 amino acids. DNA for the CDR3: TGTGCCAGCCGTATGGTGGAGATCTCTGGCTACACCTTC. Its protein is CASRMVEISGYTF. Full variable domain (rest looked up from reference TRBV2 and TRBJ1-2): EPEVTQTPSHQVTQMGQEVILRCVPISNHLYFYWYRQILGQKVEFLVSFYNNEISEKSEIFDDQFSVERPDGSNFTLKIRSTKLEDSAMYFCASRMVEISGYTFGSGTRLTVV.

CDR3 sequence (DNA): TGTGCCAGCAGTGAATATGGCGGTCGGGATGGCTACACCTTC. This encodes CASSEYGGRDGYTF. The rearrangement joins TRBV25-1 to TRBJ1-2, with D unresolved. The CDR3 is 14 amino acids. The germline V gene encodes CDR1 MGHDK and CDR2 SYGVNS. Trimming removed 0 bases at V and 6 bases at J, with 11 bases between.

J is TRBJ1-5 and V is TRBV6-5; no clear D. Germline V gene data show CDR1 as MNHEY and CDR2 as SVGAGI. With 5 bases removed from V and 5 bases from J, the gap between germline ends came to 16 bases. This CDR3 has 15 residues. CDR3 protein: CASSLTGLDHQPQHF. The DNA of the CDR3 is TGTGCCAGCAGTCTCACTGGACTTGACCATCAGCCCCAGCATTTT.

This clonotype has only a few counts. The chain uses TRBV20-1 and TRBJ2-3; 8 bases are a match to TRBD2. The J segment lost 0 bases and the V segment lost 1 base, leaving 6 bases of the junction unmatched. The length of the CDR3 is 16 residues. CDR1 DFQATT and CDR2 SNEGSKA come from the germline V gene (reference sequence). The CDR3 loop reads CSARGTSGVSTDTQYF. The CDR3 region has the DNA TGCAGTGCTAGAGGAACTAGCGGAGTTAGCACAGATACGCAGTATTTT.

There are a few counts of this clonotype. The V call is TRBV6-6, the J call TRBJ1-2, with TRBD1 as a possible D gene (6 bases). From germline, CDR1 is MNHNY and CDR2 SVGAGI (reference sequence). The CDR3 runs to 14 residues. V lost 7 bases, J lost 8 bases, and 20 bases lay in between. The CDR3 region has the DNA TGTGCCAGCACCCGACCACAGGGACGACTGGGCTACACCTTC. It encodes CASTRPQGRLGYTF.

V is TRBV20-1 and J is TRBJ2-7; D gene uncertain. Germline CDR1 DFQATT, CDR2 SNEGSKA (reference sequence). V lost 0 bases, J lost 1 base, and 13 bases lay in between. The CDR3 consists of 15 residues. This CDR3 is CSARDRALGSYEQYF. CDR3 coding DNA: TGCAGTGCTAGAGATCGGGCCTTAGGATCCTACGAGCAGTACTTC.

This clonotype has ten or more counts. V is TRBV27 and J is TRBJ2-7; D unresolved. Trimming shortened V by 2 bases and J by 2 bases, and 7 bases separated the two germline ends. CDR3 length equals 13 residues. CDR1 and CDR2 (germline): MNHEY, SMNVEV (reference sequence). In nucleotides, the CDR3 is TGTGCCAGCAGTTTAACCCCCACCTACGAGCAGTACTTC. It translates to CASSLTPTYEQYF.